This T cell receptor (beta chain) was sequenced in a study of blood T cell repertoires in COVID-19. The junction had 10 bases not matched to a gene; V was cut back by 5 bases and J by 0 bases. CDR1 and CDR2 from the germline V gene are SQVTM and ANQGSEA. This CDR3 comprises 16 residues. Original processing notes: From reference gene primer amplification, estimates of nucleated cell counts were derived. Repertoires were generated with immunoSEQ multiplex PCR, while TCRdb's copy carries only in-frame clones and drops some. The DNA gave D and trimming, while V, J and clone size come from that table. This sample yields 250,000 to 350,000 clones, of which approximately 89% are seen a single time; roughly an eighth belongs to the top ten.

This chain links TRBV29-1 with TRBJ2-7; 10 positions agree with TRBD1. This receptor was obtained from a woman in her fifties or sixties with acute or convalescent COVID-19. Sequencing was performed on peripheral blood. The CDR3 loop reads CSVRRDRGGSSYEQYF. CDR3 nucleotide sequence: TGCAGCGTTCGCCGGGACAGGGGAGGGAGCTCCTACGAGCAGTACTTC.